This T cell receptor (beta chain) was sequenced in a study of T cell changes during pregnancy in multiple sclerosis. The CDR3 contains 15 residues. Germline V gene lookup returns CDR1 SNHLY and CDR2 FYNNEI. V dropped 7 bases and J dropped 5; count of bases not matched to a gene: 12. TCRdb's copy holds only in-frame clones and misses some; the assay was immunoSEQ multiplex PCR. Counted here are tens of thousands of clones, roughly 92% occurring once; the ten biggest clones make up roughly 3.7%. The sequenced sample was peripheral blood, obtained after pregnancy. The chain recombines TRBV2 with TRBJ2-7; 9 bases align to TRBD2. The sequence derives from a female donor in good health, enrolled as a control in a pregnancy study. CDR3 amino acids: CASTRGRSGGNEQYF. The CDR3 nucleotides read TGTGCCAGCACCCGAGGACGGAGCGGGGGGAACGAGCAGTACTTC.